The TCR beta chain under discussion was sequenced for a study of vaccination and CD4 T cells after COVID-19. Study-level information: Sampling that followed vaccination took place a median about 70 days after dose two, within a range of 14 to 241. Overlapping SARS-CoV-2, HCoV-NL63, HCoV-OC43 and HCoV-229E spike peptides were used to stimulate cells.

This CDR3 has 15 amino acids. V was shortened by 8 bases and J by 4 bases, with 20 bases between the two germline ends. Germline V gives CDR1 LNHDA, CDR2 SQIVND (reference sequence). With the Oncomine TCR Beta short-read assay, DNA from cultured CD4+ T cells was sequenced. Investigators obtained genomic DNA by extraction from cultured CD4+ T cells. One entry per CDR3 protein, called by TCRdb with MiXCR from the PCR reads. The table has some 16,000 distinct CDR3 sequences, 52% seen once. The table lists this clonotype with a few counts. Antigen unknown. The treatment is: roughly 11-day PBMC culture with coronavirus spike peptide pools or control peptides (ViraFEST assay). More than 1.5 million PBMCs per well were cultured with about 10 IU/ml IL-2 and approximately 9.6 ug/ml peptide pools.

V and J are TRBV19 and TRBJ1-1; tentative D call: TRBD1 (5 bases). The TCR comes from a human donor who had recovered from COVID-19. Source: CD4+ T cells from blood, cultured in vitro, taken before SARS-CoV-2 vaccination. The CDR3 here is CASRRPGPRGTEAFF. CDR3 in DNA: TGTGCCAGTCGCAGACCGGGACCGCGGGGCACTGAAGCTTTCTTT.